This TCR beta chain was sequenced during a study of T cell responses to AZD1222 COVID-19 vaccine. Study-level points and caveats: The CD4 TCRs associated with vaccination extended across spike and predominated at 160-218 and 743-854. Among the donors, most were white British and more were female, and clonal diversity was possibly underestimated. Seropositivity was recorded at baseline in only a handful of AZD1222 recipients.

Investigators merged groups given second doses at roughly 4 or roughly 12 weeks. This table comes from immunoSEQ multiplex PCR, and its TCRdb copy is limited to in-frame clones, with some not included. The table has 150,000 to 200,000 clones, around 90% seen once. In regard to this clone: Its antigen is still unknown.

The source is an adult who received the AZD1222 COVID-19 vaccine. The sample was peripheral blood, taken 28 days after the second AZD1222 dose.

CDR3 in amino acids: CASSRPGGPGYNEQFF. The CDR3 DNA reads TGTGCCAGCAGCCGCCCCGGAGGACCTGGCTACAATGAGCAGTTCTTC. V usage is TRBV7-2 and J usage is TRBJ2-1, with D possibly matching TRBD2 (5 bases). Per germline, CDR1 SGHTA and CDR2 FQGNSA. The CDR3 loop spans 16 amino acids. Trimming took 5 bases from V and 3 from J, leaving 17 bases between them.